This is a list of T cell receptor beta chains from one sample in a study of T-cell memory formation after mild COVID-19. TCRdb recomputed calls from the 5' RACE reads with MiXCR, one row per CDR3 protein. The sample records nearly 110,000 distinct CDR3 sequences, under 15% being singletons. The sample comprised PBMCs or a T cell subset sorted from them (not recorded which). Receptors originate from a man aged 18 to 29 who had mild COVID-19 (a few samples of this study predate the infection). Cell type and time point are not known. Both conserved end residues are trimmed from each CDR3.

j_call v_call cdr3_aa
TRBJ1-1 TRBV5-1 ASSPSPDRPNTEAF
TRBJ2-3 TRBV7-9 ASSTRTGGEDTQY
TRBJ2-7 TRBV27 ASSFSAGERPYEQY
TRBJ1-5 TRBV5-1 ASSPWTASNQPQH
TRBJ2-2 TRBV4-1 ASSPFGTGVNTGELF
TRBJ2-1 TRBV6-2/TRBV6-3 ASSYGRTYNEQF
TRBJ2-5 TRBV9 ASSARDPPETQY
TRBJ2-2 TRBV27 ASRAFGTLYSGELF
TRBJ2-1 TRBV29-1 SVAGQGGAYNEQF
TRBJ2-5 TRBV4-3 ASSQDGLLTETQY
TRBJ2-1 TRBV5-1 ASSFSGTRINEQF
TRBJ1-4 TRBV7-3 ASSLIGQGANEKLF
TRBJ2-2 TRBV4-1 ASSQRAGGVTGELF
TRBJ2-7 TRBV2 ASSYLSGGSHYEQY
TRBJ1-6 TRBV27 ASRRDSPPSPLH
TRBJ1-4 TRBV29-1 SVQPLTGEGTNEKLF
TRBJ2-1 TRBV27 ASSFGGGAYNEQF
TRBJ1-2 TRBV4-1 ASSLGARLQGDYGYT
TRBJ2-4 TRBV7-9 ASSSRTGLAKNIQY
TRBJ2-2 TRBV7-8 ASSITGGGELF
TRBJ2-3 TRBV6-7 ASSYSLPDTQY
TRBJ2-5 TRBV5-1 ASSLDLQGTQY